These 32 T cell receptor beta chains were all obtained from the same sample, sequenced in a study of blood T cells in healthy people across ages. With a J-beta primer mix and a sample-barcoded 5' primer, a second PCR ran roughly 7 to 11 cycles. TCRdb ran MiXCR on the 5' RACE reads and lists one entry per CDR3 protein. The sample shows 550,000 to 700,000 distinct CDR3 sequences, 27% of them seen only once. The sequenced sample was blood. The receptors originated from a woman between 65 and 79 years old in good health.

Concerning this clonotype: A much larger clone sits a single nucleotide away, making a read error possible. The rearrangement links TRBV5-1 to TRBJ2-6; D gene ambiguous. This CDR3 is 15 amino acids long. V lost 6 bases and J lost 0, with 10 bases in between. CDR1 and CDR2 (germline): SGHRS, YFSETQ. CDR3 region: CASNPRPSGANVLTF. The CDR3 coding sequence is TGCGCCAGCAACCCCCGTCCCTCTGGGGCCAACGTCCTGACTTTC.

This chain joins TRBV5-8 and TRBJ2-7, with 7 nucleotides matching TRBD1. The CDR3 is made up of 14 amino acids. J gave up 4 bases and V 1 base, and 5 bases lay outside the gene matches. Looked up from germline, CDR1 is SGHTS and CDR2 is YDEGEE. The CDR3 region has the DNA TGTGCCAGCAGCTTGTTCTACAGGGGATACGAGCAGTACTTC. It is translated as CASSLFYRGYEQYF.

This clonotype was observed at least ten times. The rearrangement links TRBV29-1 to TRBJ1-2; no firm D call. The CDR3 totals 12 residues. With 3 bases removed from V and 4 bases from J, the gap between germline ends came to 9 bases. Germline V lookup: CDR1 SQVTM, CDR2 ANQGSEA. CDR3 bases: TGCAGCGTTGATAGGACCTCCTATGGCTACACCTTC. Its protein product is CSVDRTSYGYTF.

Ten or more counts support this clonotype. CDR3 residues: CASSHSGPRQETQYF. CDR3 nucleotides: TGTGCCAGCAGTCACAGTGGGCCGAGGCAAGAGACCCAGTACTTC. The chain carries TRBV7-2 and TRBJ2-5; no clear D gene. From germline, CDR1 is SGHTA and CDR2 FQGNSA. Between the trimmed V and J ends, which lost 6 bases and 2 bases, there was a span of 16 bases. This CDR3 is 15 amino acids long. Looking up the rest from reference TRBV7-2 and TRBJ2-5 gives the full variable domain: GAGVSQSPSNKVTEKGKDVELRCDPISGHTALYWYRQSLGQGLEFLIYFQGNSAPDKSGLPSDRFSAERTGGSVSTLTIQRTQQEDSAVYLCASSHSGPRQETQYFGPGTRLLVL.

This chain links TRBV4-2 with TRBJ1-2; TRBD1 matches at 7 bases. Losses at the gene ends were 3 bases for V and 11 bases for J; bases not matched to a gene: 6. The CDR3 consists of 12 residues. Germline CDR1 LGHNA, CDR2 YNFKEQ. CDR3: CASSQENRGYTF. As DNA, the CDR3 is TGTGCCAGCAGCCAGGAAAACAGGGGTTACACCTTC.

This clonotype came up a few times. This rearrangement joins TRBV9 to TRBJ1-2; D possibly corresponds to TRBD1 (5 bases). Trimming pared 0 bases from V and 4 bases from J, leaving 10 bases between. This CDR3 is built from 14 residues. CDR1 and CDR2 (germline): SGDLS, YYNGEE. DNA for the CDR3: TGTGCCAGCAGCGTAGGGGGGGACGCCTATGGCTACACCTTC. Amino acids: CASSVGGDAYGYTF.

There are a few counts of this clonotype. This chain links TRBV5-6 with TRBJ2-5; possible D gene TRBD1, 5 bases. In germline, CDR1 is SGHDT, CDR2 YYEEEE. The length of the CDR3 is 15 residues. V gave up 6 bases and J gave up 0 bases, with 15 bases separating them. CDR3 coding DNA: TGTGCCAGCACCCGACTCAGGGAAAACCAAGAGACCCAGTACTTC. It specifies CASTRLRENQETQYF.

J is TRBJ2-3 and V is TRBV6-4; no firm D call. Germline V gene lookup returns CDR1 MRHNA and CDR2 SNTAGT. The CDR3 has 14 amino acids. V lost 2 bases and J 4 bases, leaving 10 bases between the germline ends. Written as DNA, the CDR3 is TGTGCCAGCAGTGACCCCGCTCTGGCAGATACGCAGTATTTT. Amino acids: CASSDPALADTQYF.

The CDR3, as DNA: TGTGCCACCAGCAGAGTTAGGTCCTACAATGAGCAGTTCTTC. Amino acid sequence: CATSRVRSYNEQFF. The chain carries TRBV15 and TRBJ2-1; D gene unclear. The germline V gene has CDR1 LNHNV and CDR2 YYDKDF (reference sequence). Trimming removed 1 base at V and 1 base at J, with 5 bases between. The CDR3 spans 14 residues.

CDR3 protein: CSARQSNYGYTF. The CDR3 DNA reads as TGCAGTGCTAGACAGAGCAACTATGGCTACACCTTC. The rearrangement uses TRBV20-1 and TRBJ1-2; D unresolved. CDR1 is DFQATT and CDR2 is SNEGSKA in the germline V gene (reference sequence). The CDR3 has 12 amino acids. Deletions cut 2 bases from V and 2 bases from J, with 6 bases between.

The rearrangement uses TRBV6-5 and TRBJ1-5; 7 nucleotides align to TRBD1. With 5 bases clipped from V and 9 bases from J, the junction kept 10 bases outside the gene matches. CDR3 size: 14 residues. Germline lookup yields CDR1 MNHEY and CDR2 SVGAGI. DNA for the CDR3: TGTGCCAGCAGTAGGGGGCAACAGGGGTCGCCCCAGCATTTT. It codes for CASSRGQQGSPQHF.

CDR3 in amino acids: CSAPSTGAGTEAFF. The CDR3 DNA sequence: TGCAGTGCTCCATCGACAGGGGCTGGGACTGAAGCTTTCTTT. The chain combines TRBV20-1 with TRBJ1-1; 8 bases match TRBD1. V gave up 5 bases and J gave up 5 bases; unmatched junction bases: 10. CDR1 is DFQATT, CDR2 SNEGSKA, per germline (reference sequence). The CDR3 is made up of 14 amino acids.

This sequence joins TRBV5-1 and TRBJ1-2, with D hard to call. In germline, CDR1 is SGHRS, CDR2 YFSETQ. CDR3 length: 15 amino acids. Trimming left V 2 bases short and J 3 bases short, with 14 bases between. CDR3: CASSFSSDLYYGYTF. DNA for the CDR3: TGCGCCAGCAGCTTCTCGTCAGATCTTTACTATGGCTACACCTTC.

The chain couples TRBV12-5 to TRBJ2-5; D is ambiguous. V was shortened by 0 bases and J by 2 bases, with 1 base between the two germline ends. The CDR3 is 12 amino acids. The germline CDR1 and CDR2 sequences are LGHNT and FRNRAP. This chain's CDR3 is CASGLVQETQYF. DNA of the CDR3: TGTGCTAGTGGTTTGGTACAAGAGACCCAGTACTTC.

This clonotype was counted many times. The chain uses TRBV11-3 and TRBJ2-3; D unclear. Germline V gives CDR1 SGHNT, CDR2 YENEEA. V was trimmed by 1 base and J by 2 bases, leaving 4 bases between them. CDR3 length equals 13 residues. The CDR3 sequence: CASSLVATDTQYF. CDR3 sequence (DNA): TGTGCCAGCAGCTTAGTGGCCACAGATACGCAGTATTTT.

The chain uses TRBV20-1 and TRBJ2-5; 10 bases are shared with TRBD2. The J call is doubtful: the DNA matches TRBJ2-7 better. CDR3 length: 15 residues. Germline values: CDR1 DFQATT, CDR2 SNEGSKA (reference sequence). The CDR3 loop is CSARRGLAGAYEQYF. The CDR3 coding sequence is TGCAGTGCTAGAAGAGGGCTAGCGGGGGCCTACGAGCAGTACTTC.

This clonotype was counted only a few times. CDR3 in amino acids: CASSQLAGGKHEQYF. CDR3 DNA: TGTGCCAGCAGCCAGCTAGCGGGAGGGAAGCACGAGCAGTACTTC. The genes are TRBV4-2 and TRBJ2-1; 12 bases align to TRBD2. The J call is in doubt because the DNA end fits TRBJ2-7 better. The CDR3 runs 15 residues. Germline V lookup: CDR1 LGHNA, CDR2 YNFKEQ.

The table lists this clonotype with many counts. This chain links TRBV3-1 with TRBJ2-7; D is undetermined. The germline CDR1 and CDR2 sequences are LGHDT and YNNKEL (reference sequence). V was clipped by 2 bases and J by 0 bases, with 8 bases between them. This CDR3 is built from 14 residues. CDR3 sequence reads: CASSQSWSSYEQYF. The CDR3 DNA follows: TGTGCCAGCAGCCAAAGTTGGAGCTCCTACGAGCAGTACTTC.

In this sample, this clonotype turned up a few times. Likely a read error: the CDR3 ends without its conserved phenylalanine or tryptophan. It is unclear where the CDR3 begins or ends on the DNA, so no DNA is shown, and the CDR3 is as TCRdb lists it. The rearrangement uses TRBV10-3 and TRBJ1-4. Germline assignment: CDR1 ENHRY and CDR2 SYGVKD. From its first to its last residue, the CDR3 has 14 amino acids. CDR3: CAISGSEDSEKLVL.

The table lists this clonotype with a few counts. The junction and the germline gene differ at one end; a read error may be behind it. The chain links TRBV7-2 to TRBJ2-5; 12 nucleotides agree with TRBD2. This CDR3 is 15 amino acids long. CDR1 and CDR2 from the germline V gene are SGHTA and FQGNSA. CDR3 coding DNA: TGTGCCAGCAGCCCTGGACTAGCGGGGCCAGAGTCCCAGTACTTC. It codes for CASSPGLAGPESQYF. Combining the CDR3 with reference TRBV7-2 and TRBJ2-5 gives the whole variable domain GAGVSQSPSNKVTEKGKDVELRCDPISGHTALYWYRQSLGQGLEFLIYFQGNSAPDKSGLPSDRFSAERTGGSVSTLTIQRTQQEDSAVYLCASSPGLAGPESQYFGPGTRLLVL.

Only a few counts were recorded for this clonotype. V and J are TRBV24-1 and TRBJ1-2; no clear D. V shed 6 bases and J shed 4 bases, with 11 bases lying between them. The germline V gene encodes CDR1 KGHDR and CDR2 SFDVKD. The CDR3 is 13 residues long. The chain's CDR3 is CATSQSFSYGYTF. The CDR3 bases are TGTGCCACCAGTCAATCCTTCAGCTATGGCTACACCTTC.

This clonotype was seen only once. The chain recombines TRBV24-1 with TRBJ2-3; 9 bases line up with TRBD1. Germline loops: CDR1 KGHDR, CDR2 SFDVKD. V lost 5 bases to trimming and J lost 5 bases; unmatched junction nucleotides: 10. The CDR3 loop spans 16 amino acids. The CDR3 region has the DNA TGTGCCACCAGTGCCGCCGGGACAGGGATTGGAGATACGCAGTATTTT. It yields the protein CATSAAGTGIGDTQYF.

In this sample, this clonotype turned up a few times. J is TRBJ2-5 and V is TRBV27; D unclear. From germline, CDR1 is MNHEY and CDR2 SMNVEV (reference sequence). The CDR3 extends over 11 amino acids. Trimming took 4 bases from V and 6 from J, leaving 6 bases between them. CDR3 loop: CASSSHQTQYF. The DNA of the CDR3 is TGTGCCAGCAGTTCCCATCAGACCCAGTACTTC.

This clonotype was recorded a few times. V gene TRBV15 combines with J gene TRBJ2-5; D ambiguous. The CDR3 runs 15 residues. The V end lost 1 base, the J end lost 4 bases, and 13 bases lay between the germline ends. The germline V gene has CDR1 LNHNV and CDR2 YYDKDF (reference sequence). The CDR3 protein is CATSRAGNSLETQYF. CDR3 DNA sequence: TGTGCCACCAGCAGAGCAGGCAACAGTTTAGAGACCCAGTACTTC.

This chain links TRBV2 with TRBJ2-5; TRBD2 might be the D (5 bases). The germline V gene has CDR1 SNHLY and CDR2 FYNNEI. The V gene lost 3 bases and the J gene lost 5 bases, with 13 bases spanning the gap. The CDR3 extends over 14 amino acids. CDR3 DNA: TGTGCCAGCAGTGATCTCATCCGCGGGGAGACCCAGTACTTC. Protein: CASSDLIRGETQYF.

This clonotype was seen only a few times. The chain joins TRBV20-1 to TRBJ2-7, with D unresolved. CDR1 and CDR2 from the germline V gene are DFQATT and SNEGSKA (reference sequence). V gave up 1 base and J gave up 0 bases, with 10 bases separating them. The CDR3 is 14 amino acids. CDR3 protein: CSARGSGSSYEQYF. The DNA for the CDR3 is TGCAGTGCTAGAGGGTCGGGCAGCTCCTACGAGCAGTACTTC.

This clonotype occurred a few times. At one end the junction does not follow the germline gene, possibly because of a read error. In DNA form, the CDR3 reads TGTGCCAGCAGCCTCCAGCTGAGCTCCTACAATGAGCAATTCTTC. Translated: CASSLQLSSYNEQFF. The chain joins TRBV9 to TRBJ2-1; D is unresolved. This CDR3 is built from 15 residues. CDR1 and CDR2 from the germline V gene are SGDLS and YYNGEE. Full variable domain (outside the CDR3, taken from reference TRBV9 and TRBJ2-1): DSGVTQTPKHLITATGQRVTLRCSPRSGDLSVYWYQQSLDQGLQFLIQYYNGEERAKGNILERFSAQQFPDLHSELNLSSLELGDSALYFCASSLQLSSYNEQFFGPGTRLTVL.

In its sample, this clonotype was seen a few times. The chain is built from TRBV4-3 and TRBJ1-4, with TRBD1 identical over 8 bases. The CDR3 runs to 15 residues. V trimming: 3 bases; J trimming: 4 bases; junction bases outside the gene matches: 4. In germline, CDR1 is LGHNA, CDR2 YSLEER. The CDR3: CASSQRTGINEKLFF. In DNA form, the CDR3 reads TGCGCCAGCAGCCAGCGGACAGGGATTAATGAAAAACTGTTTTTT.

This clonotype was recorded a few times. J is TRBJ2-7 and V is TRBV11-3; D not certain. Trimming took off 1 base at V and 2 bases at J, with 12 bases between the two ends. This CDR3 region has 15 residues. From germline, CDR1 is SGHNT and CDR2 YENEEA. Here the CDR3 DNA reads TGTGCCAGCAGCTTAGGAGGACGGTTGACCTACGAGCAGTACTTC. Protein sequence: CASSLGGRLTYEQYF.

This rearrangement joins TRBV5-1 to TRBJ2-1; 8 nucleotides agree with TRBD2. The trim removed 1 base at V and 0 bases at J, leaving 6 bases unmatched. Germline V CDR1 and CDR2: SGHRS, YFSETQ. CDR3 length: 17 residues. The CDR3 nucleotides read TGCGCCAGCAGCTTGCGAAGCGGGGGCACCTCCTACAATGAGCAGTTCTTC. Amino acids: CASSLRSGGTSYNEQFF.

In this sample, this clonotype turned up a few times. The chain couples TRBV21-1 to TRBJ2-7; the table's D call, TRBD1, has no DNA check behind it. TRBV21-1 is classified as a pseudogene. CDR3 length: 16 residues. CDR3: CASSSLGQGGSYEQYF. DNA for the CDR3: TGTGCCAGCAGCTCGCTCGGACAGGGGGGATCCTACGAGCAGTACTTC.

The V gene is TRBV20-1, the J gene TRBJ2-7; 8 positions agree with TRBD2. With 4 bases clipped from V and 11 bases from J, the junction kept 16 bases outside the gene matches. The V gene's germline CDR1 is DFQATT and CDR2 SNEGSKA (reference sequence). This CDR3 spans 14 amino acids. The CDR3 spells CSATIGGAGKLKYF. The CDR3 DNA follows: TGCAGTGCTACAATCGGGGGGGCCGGCAAGCTTAAGTACTTC.